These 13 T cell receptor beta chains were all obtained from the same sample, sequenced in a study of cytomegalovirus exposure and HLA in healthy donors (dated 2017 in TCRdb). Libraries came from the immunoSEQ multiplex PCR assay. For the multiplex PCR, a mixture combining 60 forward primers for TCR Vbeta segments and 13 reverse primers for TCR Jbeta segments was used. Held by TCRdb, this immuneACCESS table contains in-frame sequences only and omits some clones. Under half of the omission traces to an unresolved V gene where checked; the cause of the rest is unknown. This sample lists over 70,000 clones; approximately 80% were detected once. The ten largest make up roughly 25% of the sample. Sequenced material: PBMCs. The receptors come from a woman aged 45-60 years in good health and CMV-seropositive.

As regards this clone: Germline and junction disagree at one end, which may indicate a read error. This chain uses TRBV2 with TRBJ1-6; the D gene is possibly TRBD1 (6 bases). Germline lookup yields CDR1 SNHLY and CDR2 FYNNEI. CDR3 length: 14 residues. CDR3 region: CASREGQFDSPLHF. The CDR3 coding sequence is TGTGCCAGCAGGGAAGGACAGTTTGATTCACCCCTCCACTTT.

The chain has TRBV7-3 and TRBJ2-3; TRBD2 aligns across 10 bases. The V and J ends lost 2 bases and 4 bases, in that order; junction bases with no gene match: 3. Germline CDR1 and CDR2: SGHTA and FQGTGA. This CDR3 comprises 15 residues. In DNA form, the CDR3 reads TGTGCCAGCAGCTTACAGCGGGGGGGGGCAGATACGCAGTATTTT. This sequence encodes CASSLQRGGADTQYF.

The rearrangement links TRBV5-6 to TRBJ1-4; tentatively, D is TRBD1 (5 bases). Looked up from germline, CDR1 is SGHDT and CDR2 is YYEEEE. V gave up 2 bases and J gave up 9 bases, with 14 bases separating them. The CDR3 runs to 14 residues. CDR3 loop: CASSLGTSPQKLFF. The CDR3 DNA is TGTGCCAGCAGCTTAGGGACTTCACCCCAAAAACTGTTTTTT.

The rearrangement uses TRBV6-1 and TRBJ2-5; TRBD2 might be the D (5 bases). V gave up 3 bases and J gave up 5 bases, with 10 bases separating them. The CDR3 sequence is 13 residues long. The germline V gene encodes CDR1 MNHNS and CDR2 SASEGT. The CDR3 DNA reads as TGTGCCAGCAGTGACGGGGATAGGGAGACCCAGTACTTC. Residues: CASSDGDRETQYF.

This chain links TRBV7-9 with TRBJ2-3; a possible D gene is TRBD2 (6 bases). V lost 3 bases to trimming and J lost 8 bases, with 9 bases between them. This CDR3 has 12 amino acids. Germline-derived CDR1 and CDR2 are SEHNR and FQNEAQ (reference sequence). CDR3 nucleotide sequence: TGTGCCAGCAGCTTGCCCGGGGGTACGCAGTATTTT. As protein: CASSLPGGTQYF.

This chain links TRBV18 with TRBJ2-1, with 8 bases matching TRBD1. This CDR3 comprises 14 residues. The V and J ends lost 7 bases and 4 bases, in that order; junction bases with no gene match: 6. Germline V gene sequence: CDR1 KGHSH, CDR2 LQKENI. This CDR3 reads CASFPGQGYNEQFF. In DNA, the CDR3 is TGTGCCAGCTTTCCAGGACAGGGTTACAATGAGCAGTTCTTC.

The CDR3 loop reads CASGFPVFYGYTF. The CDR3 DNA reads TGTGCTAGTGGTTTTCCCGTTTTCTATGGCTACACCTTC. The genes are TRBV12-5 and TRBJ1-2; no definite D call. Germline V gene data show CDR1 as LGHNT and CDR2 as FRNRAP. V was pared by 3 bases and J by 4 bases, with 9 bases between. This CDR3 region has 13 residues.

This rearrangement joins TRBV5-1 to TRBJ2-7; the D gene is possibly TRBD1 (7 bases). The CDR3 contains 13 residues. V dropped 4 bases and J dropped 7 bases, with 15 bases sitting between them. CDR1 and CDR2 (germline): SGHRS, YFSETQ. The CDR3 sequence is CASSAGQLGEQYF. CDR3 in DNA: TGCGCCAGCAGCGCGGGACAGTTAGGAGAGCAGTACTTC.

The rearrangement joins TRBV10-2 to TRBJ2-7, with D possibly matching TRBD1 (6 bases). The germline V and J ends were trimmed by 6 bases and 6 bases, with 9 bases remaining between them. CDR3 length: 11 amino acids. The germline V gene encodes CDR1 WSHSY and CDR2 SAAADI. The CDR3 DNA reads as TGCGCCAGCAGCAGGGGTTTCGAGCAGTACGTC. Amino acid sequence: CASSRGFEQYV.

The CDR3 loop is CASSPPGTIGGYTF. The CDR3 DNA is TGTGCCAGCAGCCCCCCCGGGACAATCGGGGGCTACACCTTC. The V gene is TRBV7-2, the J gene TRBJ1-2, with TRBD1 as a possible D gene (6 bases). Germline values: CDR1 SGHTA, CDR2 FQGNSA. The CDR3 has 14 amino acids. Trimming removed 5 bases from V and 8 bases from J, with 18 bases in between.

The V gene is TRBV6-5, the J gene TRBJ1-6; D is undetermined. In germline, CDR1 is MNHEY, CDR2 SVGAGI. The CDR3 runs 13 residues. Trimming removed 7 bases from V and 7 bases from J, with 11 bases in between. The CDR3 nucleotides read TGTGCCAGCACAGAGGTGCCGAATTCACCCCTCCACTTT. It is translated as CASTEVPNSPLHF.

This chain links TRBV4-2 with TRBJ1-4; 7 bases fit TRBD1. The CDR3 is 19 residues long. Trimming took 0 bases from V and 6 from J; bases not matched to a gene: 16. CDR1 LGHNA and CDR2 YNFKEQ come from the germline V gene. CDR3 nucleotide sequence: TGTGCCAGCAGCCAAGAAGGCGTGAAAAGAGGTACAGGGGATGAAAAACTGTTTTTT. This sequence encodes CASSQEGVKRGTGDEKLFF.

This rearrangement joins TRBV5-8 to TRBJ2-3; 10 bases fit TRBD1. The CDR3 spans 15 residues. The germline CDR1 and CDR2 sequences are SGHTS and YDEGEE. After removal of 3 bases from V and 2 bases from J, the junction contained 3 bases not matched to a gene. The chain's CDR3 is CASSSGTGVTDTQYF. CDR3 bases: TGTGCCAGCAGCTCCGGGACAGGGGTCACAGATACGCAGTATTTT.